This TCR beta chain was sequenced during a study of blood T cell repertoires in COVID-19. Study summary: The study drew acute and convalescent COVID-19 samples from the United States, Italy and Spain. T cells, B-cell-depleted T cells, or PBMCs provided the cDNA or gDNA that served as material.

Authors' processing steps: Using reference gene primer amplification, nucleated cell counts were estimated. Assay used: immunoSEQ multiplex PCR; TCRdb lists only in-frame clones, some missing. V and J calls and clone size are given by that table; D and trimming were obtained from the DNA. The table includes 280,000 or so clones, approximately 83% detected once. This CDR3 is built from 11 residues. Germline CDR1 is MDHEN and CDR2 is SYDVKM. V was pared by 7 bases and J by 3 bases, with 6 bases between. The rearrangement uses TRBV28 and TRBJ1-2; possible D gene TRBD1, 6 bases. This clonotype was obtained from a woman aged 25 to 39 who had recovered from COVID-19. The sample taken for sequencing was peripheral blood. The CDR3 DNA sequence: TGTGCCAGCAACAGGGACTATGGCTACACCTTC. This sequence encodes CASNRDYGYTF.